This TCR beta chain was sequenced during a study of T cells in narcolepsy. Notes on the study in general: Autoreactive clonotypes reportedly recurred in blood of same and different patients, not controls. HCRT-specific and TRIB2-specific autoreactive clonotypes appeared among same-patient CSF and blood CD4+ clonotypes.

Sequencing was performed with immunoSEQ multiplex PCR; in TCRdb, only in-frame clones are kept and a portion is missing. In the table there are about 30,000 clones, roughly 78% of which are singletons. Concerning this clone itself: The antigen is unknown.

The CDR3 consists of 15 residues. The germline V gene has CDR1 GTSNPN and CDR2 SVGIG (reference sequence). V dropped 0 bases and J dropped 4 bases, with 13 bases sitting between them. The source of this sequence is a human donor with narcolepsy. Sample: CD45RA- memory CD4+ T cells from PBMCs. V gene TRBV30 combines with J gene TRBJ1-5; D gene unclear. CDR3 sequence reads: CAWSVSQHINQPQHF. The CDR3 DNA reads as TGTGCCTGGAGTGTGAGTCAGCACATTAATCAGCCCCAGCATTTT. The whole variable domain, filled in from reference TRBV30 and TRBJ1-5, reads SQTIHQWPATLVQPVGSPLSLECTVEGTSNPNLYWYRQAAGRGLQLLFYSVGIGQISSEVPQNLSASRPQDRQFILSSKKLLLSDSGFYLCAWSVSQHINQPQHFGDGTRLSIL.